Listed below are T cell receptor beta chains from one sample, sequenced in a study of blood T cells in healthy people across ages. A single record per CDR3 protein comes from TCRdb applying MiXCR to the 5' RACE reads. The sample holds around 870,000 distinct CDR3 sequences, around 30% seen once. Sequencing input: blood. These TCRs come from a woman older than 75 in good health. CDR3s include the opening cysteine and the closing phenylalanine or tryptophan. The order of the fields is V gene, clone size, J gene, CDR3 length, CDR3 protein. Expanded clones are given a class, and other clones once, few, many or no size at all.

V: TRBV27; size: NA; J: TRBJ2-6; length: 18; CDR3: CASKVLAGGSSGANVLTF
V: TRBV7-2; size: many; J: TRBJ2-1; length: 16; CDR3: CASSLIRGSSYNEQFF
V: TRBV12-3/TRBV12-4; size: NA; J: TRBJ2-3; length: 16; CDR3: CASSSLGRASTDTQYF
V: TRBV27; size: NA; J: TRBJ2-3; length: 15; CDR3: CASPTCGGAVDTQYF
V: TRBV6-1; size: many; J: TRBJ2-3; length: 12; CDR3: CASKGDTDTQYF
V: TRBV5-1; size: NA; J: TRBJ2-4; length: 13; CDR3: CASSLGQKNIRYF
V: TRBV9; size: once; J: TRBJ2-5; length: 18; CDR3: CASSAGLAGAYNQETQYF
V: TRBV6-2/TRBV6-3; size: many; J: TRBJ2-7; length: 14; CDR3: CASRDGTGTYEQYF
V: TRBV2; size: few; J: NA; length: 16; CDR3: CASSRFGVPGTHEQYF
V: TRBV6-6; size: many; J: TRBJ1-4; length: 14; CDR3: CASSNGGGGEKLFF
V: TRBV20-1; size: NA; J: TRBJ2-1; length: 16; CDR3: CSASKGLALSYNEQFF
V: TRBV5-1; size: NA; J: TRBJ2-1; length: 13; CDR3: CASSEQGKDEQFF
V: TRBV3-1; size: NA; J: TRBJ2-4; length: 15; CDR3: CASRGRAGGQDTQYF
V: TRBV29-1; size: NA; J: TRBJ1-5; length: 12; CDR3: CSVSHSNQPQHF
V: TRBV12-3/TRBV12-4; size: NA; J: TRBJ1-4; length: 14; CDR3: CASSLSTLPEKLFF
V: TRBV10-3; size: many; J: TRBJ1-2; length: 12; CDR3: CAINQANYGYTF
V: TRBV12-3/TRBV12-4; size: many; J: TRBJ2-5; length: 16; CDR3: CASSLYSGAAGETQYF
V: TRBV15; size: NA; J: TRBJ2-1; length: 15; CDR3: CATSREGTSGTKQFF
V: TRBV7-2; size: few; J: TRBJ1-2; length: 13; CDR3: CANTQDRLIGYTF
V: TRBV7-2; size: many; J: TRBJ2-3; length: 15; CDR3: CASRNVAGITDTQYF
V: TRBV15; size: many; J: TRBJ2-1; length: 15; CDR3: CATSRDQLLSNEQFF
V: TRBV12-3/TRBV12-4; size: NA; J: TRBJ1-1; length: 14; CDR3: CASRTAGGHTEAFF
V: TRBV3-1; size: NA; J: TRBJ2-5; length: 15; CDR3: CASSQVNQRYDEQYF
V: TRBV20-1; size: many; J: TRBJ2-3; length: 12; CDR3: CSATTGRDTQYF
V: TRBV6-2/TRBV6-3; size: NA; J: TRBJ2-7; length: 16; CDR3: CASSPDKGHRSYEQYF
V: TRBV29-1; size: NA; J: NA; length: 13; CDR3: CSARGQGANIQYF
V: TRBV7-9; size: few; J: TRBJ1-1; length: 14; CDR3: CASSLVLGKTEAFF
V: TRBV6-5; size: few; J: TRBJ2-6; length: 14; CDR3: CASSYRAGADVLTF
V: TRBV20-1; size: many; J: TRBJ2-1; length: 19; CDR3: CSARPRLPGLTEPYNEQFF
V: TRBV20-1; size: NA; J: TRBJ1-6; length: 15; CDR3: CSARQGDSGNSPLHF
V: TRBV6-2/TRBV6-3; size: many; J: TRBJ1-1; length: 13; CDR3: CASSYRGHTEAFF
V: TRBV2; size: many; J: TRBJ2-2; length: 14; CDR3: CASSGLAVTGELFF
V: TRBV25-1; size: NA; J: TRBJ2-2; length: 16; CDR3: CASQRGGSANTGERFF
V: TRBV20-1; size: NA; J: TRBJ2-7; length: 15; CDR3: CSAREQGVSSYEQYF
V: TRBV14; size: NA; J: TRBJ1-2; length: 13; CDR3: CASSQDSKGGYTF
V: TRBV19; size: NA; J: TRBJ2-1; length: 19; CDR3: CASSIEGLAGGTSYNEQFF
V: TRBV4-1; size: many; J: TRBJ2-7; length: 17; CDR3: CASSQARPGQVSYEQYF
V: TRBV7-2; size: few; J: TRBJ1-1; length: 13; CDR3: CASSYTTNTEAFF
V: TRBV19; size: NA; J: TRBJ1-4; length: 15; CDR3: CASSMLRQGSEKLFF
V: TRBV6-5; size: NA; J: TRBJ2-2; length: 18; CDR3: CASSYPRQGAYNTGELFF
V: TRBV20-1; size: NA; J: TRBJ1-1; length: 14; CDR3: CSASLGTSNTEAFF
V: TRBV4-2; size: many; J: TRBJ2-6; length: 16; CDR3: CASSQESHSGANVLTF
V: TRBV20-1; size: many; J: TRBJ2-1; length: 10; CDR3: CSATGREQFF
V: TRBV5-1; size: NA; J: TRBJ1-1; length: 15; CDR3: CASSLAPGARGAAFF
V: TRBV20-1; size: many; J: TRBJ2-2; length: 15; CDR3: CSARDSGGATGELFF
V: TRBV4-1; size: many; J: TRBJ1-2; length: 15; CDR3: CASSQPTGNMDGYTF
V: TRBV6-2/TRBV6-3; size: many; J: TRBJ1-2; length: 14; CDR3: CASNRDGKLVGYTF
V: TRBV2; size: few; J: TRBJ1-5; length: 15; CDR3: CASSEAGSHNQPQHF
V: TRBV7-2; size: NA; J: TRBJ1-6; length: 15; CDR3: CASSSRTRDNSPLHF
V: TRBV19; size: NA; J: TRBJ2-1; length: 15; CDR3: CASSNSGGRNNEQFF
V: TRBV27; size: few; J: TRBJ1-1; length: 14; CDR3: CASSYRQGGTEAFF
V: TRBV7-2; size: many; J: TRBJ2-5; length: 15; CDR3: CASSSGQGSRGTQYF
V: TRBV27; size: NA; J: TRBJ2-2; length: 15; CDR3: CASSSGPAPTGELFF
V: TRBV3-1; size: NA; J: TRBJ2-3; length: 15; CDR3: CASRQSGGATDTQYF
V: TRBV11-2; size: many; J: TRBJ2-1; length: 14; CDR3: CASSLLAGENEQFF
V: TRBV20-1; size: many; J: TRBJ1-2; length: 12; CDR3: CSASQDESGYTF
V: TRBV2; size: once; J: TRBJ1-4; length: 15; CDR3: CTSSEVGGANGLLFF
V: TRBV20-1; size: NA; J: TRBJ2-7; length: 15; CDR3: CSARFGTGNSYEQYF
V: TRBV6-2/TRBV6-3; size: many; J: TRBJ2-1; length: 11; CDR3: CASFNINEQFF